Below are 17 T cell receptor beta chains sequenced from a single sample in a study of blood T cell repertoires in COVID-19. Libraries were prepared by immunoSEQ multiplex PCR; TCRdb keeps only in-frame clonotypes and omits some of them. The sample contains 250,000 to 300,000 clones, roughly 90% of which appear only once. The sequenced sample consisted of peripheral blood. All receptors come from a woman aged 25 to 39 with COVID-19, enrolled during active disease.

The chain employs TRBV20-1 and TRBJ2-7; the match to TRBD2 covers 8 bases. This CDR3 has 15 residues. The germline V gene has CDR1 DFQATT and CDR2 SNEGSKA (reference sequence). V lost 3 bases and J lost 1; bases outside the gene matches: 8. The CDR3 sequence: CSASDGRARSYEQYF. The DNA for the CDR3 is TGCAGTGCTAGTGACGGGAGGGCCCGGTCCTACGAGCAGTACTTC.

The rearrangement joins TRBV30 to TRBJ1-5; D possibly corresponds to TRBD1 (5 bases). The CDR3 is 14 amino acids. Trimming pared 7 bases from V and 5 bases from J, leaving 18 bases between. The germline gives CDR1 GTSNPN, CDR2 SVGIG (reference sequence). Here the CDR3 reads CALTGSRADQPQHF. CDR3 bases: TGTGCCTTAACAGGTTCCAGGGCGGATCAGCCCCAGCATTTT.

The chain recombines TRBV21-1 with TRBJ1-1; the table calls TRBD1, which could not be checked here. TRBV21-1 is a pseudogene locus. The CDR3 consists of 15 residues. In DNA form, the CDR3 reads TGTGCCAGCACCCCACAAACAGAAACGAACACTGAAGCTTTCTTT. It translates to CASTPQTETNTEAFF.

This chain links TRBV28 with TRBJ1-1, with 10 nucleotides matching TRBD1. Germline-derived CDR1 and CDR2 are MDHEN and SYDVKM. The CDR3 sequence is 17 residues long. V shed 4 bases and J 1 base; nucleotides not matched to a gene: 9. The CDR3: CASSSPGTGVGNTEAFF. CDR3 DNA sequence: TGTGCCAGCAGTTCTCCCGGGACAGGGGTCGGGAACACTGAAGCTTTCTTT.

As for this clone: An end of the junction does not agree with germline; a read error may underlie this. This chain uses TRBV2 with TRBJ1-6, with TRBD1 matching over 7 bases. The CDR3 is 13 residues long. From germline, CDR1 is SNHLY and CDR2 FYNNEI. CDR3 sequence: CASGDRANSPLHF. The DNA for the CDR3 is TGTGCCAGCGGTGACAGGGCTAATTCACCCCTCCACTTT.

Notes on this clone: Other DNA sequences within the sample encode an identical CDR3. The chain has TRBV11-2 and TRBJ2-1, with TRBD2 matching 13 bases. J was trimmed by 12 bases and V by 1 base; bases with no gene match: 0. Germline CDR1 reads SGHAT; CDR2 reads FQNNGV. The CDR3 contains 13 residues. The CDR3 region is CASSLGLAGGQFF. DNA of the CDR3: TGTGCCAGCAGCTTAGGACTAGCGGGAGGGCAGTTCTTC.

In the case of this clone: This sample includes further DNA sequences coding for the same CDR3. In DNA form, the CDR3 reads TGTGCCAGCAGCTTGGGGACTAGCGGTAGCACAGATACGCAGTATTTT. Translation: CASSLGTSGSTDTQYF. The chain is built from TRBV5-4 and TRBJ2-3; 10 bases match TRBD2. CDR3 length: 16 amino acids. V shed 0 bases, J shed 0 bases, and the junction held 1 base outside the gene matches. CDR1 and CDR2 (germline): SGHNT, YYREEE (reference sequence).

J is TRBJ1-5 and V is TRBV2; D gene unclear. V lost 8 bases and J lost 2, with 10 bases in between. Germline lookup yields CDR1 SNHLY and CDR2 FYNNEI. CDR3 length: 13 residues. The CDR3 bases are TGTGCCAGCCAACCTATGGGCAATCAGCCCCAGCATTTT. Translation: CASQPMGNQPQHF.

This sequence joins TRBV5-6 and TRBJ2-7; D is perhaps TRBD1 (6 bases). Looked up from germline, CDR1 is SGHDT and CDR2 is YYEEEE. The CDR3 has 14 amino acids. Trimming shortened V by 4 bases and J by 6 bases, and 17 bases separated the two germline ends. The CDR3 region has the DNA TGTGCCAGCAGCGACTCCCCGGGACAACGCGAGCAGTACTTC. Its protein product is CASSDSPGQREQYF. The full variable domain, with the rest looked up from reference TRBV5-6 and TRBJ2-7, is DAGVTQSPTHLIKTRGQQVTLRCSPKSGHDTVSWYQQALGQGPQFIFQYYEEEERQRGNFPDRFSGHQFPNYSSELNVNALLLGDSALYLCASSDSPGQREQYFGPGTRLTVT.

The V gene is TRBV28, the J gene TRBJ1-4; TRBD1 matches at 7 bases. V lost 4 bases and J lost 8; bases outside the gene matches: 10. Germline V gene lookup returns CDR1 MDHEN and CDR2 SYDVKM. The CDR3 extends over 15 amino acids. The CDR3 DNA is TGTGCCAGCAGTTCACAACAGGGGATGGAAGAAAAACTGTTTTTT. The encoded protein is CASSSQQGMEEKLFF. Looking up the rest from reference TRBV28 and TRBJ1-4 gives the full variable domain: DVKVTQSSRYLVKRTGEKVFLECVQDMDHENMFWYRQDPGLGLRLIYFSYDVKMKEKGDIPEGYSVSREKKERFSLILESASTNQTSMYLCASSSQQGMEEKLFFGSGTQLSVL.

The chain recombines TRBV2 with TRBJ1-2; no definite D call. The CDR3 has 14 amino acids. CDR1 and CDR2 from the germline V gene are SNHLY and FYNNEI. Trimming took off 3 bases at V and 5 bases at J, with 13 bases between the two ends. The CDR3 region has the DNA TGTGCCAGCAGTGACGCCGGGTATGGGTATGGCTACACCTTC. This translates into CASSDAGYGYGYTF.

V is TRBV3-1 (or the pseudogene TRBV3-2) and J is TRBJ1-1; D remains unclear. CDR3 length: 14 amino acids. The germline V and J ends were trimmed by 1 base and 6 bases, with 12 bases remaining between them. Germline CDR1 and CDR2: LGHDT and YNNKEL (reference sequence). CDR3 sequence (DNA): TGTGCCAGCAGCCAAGCCCCAGGTGAACCTGAAGCTTTCTTT. It specifies CASSQAPGEPEAFF.

The rearrangement joins TRBV28 to TRBJ2-7; D not resolved. The CDR3 loop spans 13 amino acids. Trimming took 8 bases from V and 2 from J, leaving 13 bases between them. The V gene's germline CDR1 is MDHEN and CDR2 SYDVKM. The CDR3 sequence is CASLRGAPYEQYF. Written as DNA, the CDR3 is TGTGCCAGCCTACGTGGAGCCCCCTACGAGCAGTACTTC. Filled out from reference TRBV28 and TRBJ2-7, the complete variable domain reads DVKVTQSSRYLVKRTGEKVFLECVQDMDHENMFWYRQDPGLGLRLIYFSYDVKMKEKGDIPEGYSVSREKKERFSLILESASTNQTSMYLCASLRGAPYEQYFGPGTRLTVT.

The chain is built from TRBV19 and TRBJ2-3, with 8 bases fitting TRBD2. V was pared by 3 bases and J by 5 bases, with 10 bases of the junction left unmatched. The CDR3 contains 16 residues. Germline CDR1 is LNHDA and CDR2 is SQIVND (reference sequence). The CDR3 region is CASSILSGGPGDTQYF. In DNA, the CDR3 is TGTGCCAGTAGTATTTTATCGGGAGGGCCTGGAGATACGCAGTATTTT.

This sequence joins TRBV28 and TRBJ1-2; tentatively, D is TRBD1 (6 bases). The CDR3 is 13 residues long. Trimming cost V 10 bases and J 4 bases, with 16 bases left between them. Germline lookup yields CDR1 MDHEN and CDR2 SYDVKM. CDR3 bases: TGTGCCACGGGGGGCTTTGAGGGCTATGGCTACACCTTC. This gives the protein CATGGFEGYGYTF.

The chain is built from TRBV7-2 and TRBJ1-2; D is possibly TRBD1 (6 bases). The V end was cut by 5 bases, the J end by 2 bases, with 15 bases between. Germline CDR1 SGHTA, CDR2 FQGNSA. The CDR3 is 15 residues long. The CDR3 is CASSLSFGQNYGYTF. CDR3 in DNA: TGTGCCAGCAGCCTAAGCTTTGGACAGAACTATGGCTACACCTTC.

This clone was observed a handful of times. This chain uses TRBV7-8 with TRBJ1-2; 9 bases are a match to TRBD1. V dropped 5 bases and J dropped 5; count of bases not matched to a gene: 3. This CDR3 comprises 13 residues. CDR1 is SGHVS, CDR2 FQNEAQ, per germline. The CDR3 DNA sequence: TGTGCCAGCAGCCGGGGACAGGGATATGGCTACACCTTC. It yields the protein CASSRGQGYGYTF.